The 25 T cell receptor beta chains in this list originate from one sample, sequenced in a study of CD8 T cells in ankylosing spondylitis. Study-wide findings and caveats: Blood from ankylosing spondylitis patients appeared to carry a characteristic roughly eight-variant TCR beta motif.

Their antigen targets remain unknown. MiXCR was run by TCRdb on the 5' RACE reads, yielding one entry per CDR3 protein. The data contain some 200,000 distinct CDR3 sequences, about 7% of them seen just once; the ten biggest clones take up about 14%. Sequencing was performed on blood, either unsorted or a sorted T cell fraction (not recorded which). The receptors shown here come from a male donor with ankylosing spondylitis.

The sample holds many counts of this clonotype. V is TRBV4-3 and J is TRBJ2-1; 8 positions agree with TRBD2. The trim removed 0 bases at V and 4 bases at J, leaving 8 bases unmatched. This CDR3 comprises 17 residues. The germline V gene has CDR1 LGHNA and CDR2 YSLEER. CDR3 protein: CASSQDLMASGYNEQFF. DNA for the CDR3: TGCGCCAGCAGCCAAGATTTAATGGCTAGCGGGTACAATGAGCAGTTCTTC.

The CDR3 coding sequence is TGTGCCATCAGTGACAGGGAAAGCAGCACCGGGGAGCTGTTTTTT. Residues: CAISDRESSTGELFF. This sequence joins TRBV10-3 and TRBJ2-2; possible D gene TRBD1, 5 bases. Per the germline V gene, CDR1 is ENHRY and CDR2 is SYGVKD. This CDR3 is 15 amino acids long. Trimming cost V 3 bases and J 4 bases, with 12 bases left between them.

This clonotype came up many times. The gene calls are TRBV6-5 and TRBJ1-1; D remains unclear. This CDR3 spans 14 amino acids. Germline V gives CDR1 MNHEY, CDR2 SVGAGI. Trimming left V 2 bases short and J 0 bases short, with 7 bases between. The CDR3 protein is CASSYASVNTEAFF. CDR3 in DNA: TGTGCCAGCAGTTACGCTTCCGTGAACACTGAAGCTTTCTTT.

The CDR3: CASSPRDRGPSSYNEQFF. CDR3 in DNA: TGTGCCAGCAGCCCTCGGGACAGGGGGCCATCCTCCTACAATGAGCAGTTCTTC. V gene TRBV7-8 combines with J gene TRBJ2-1; TRBD1 agrees at 12 bases. Germline V CDR1 and CDR2: SGHVS, FQNEAQ. After removal of 5 bases from V and 0 bases from J, the junction contained 8 bases not matched to a gene. The CDR3 sequence is 18 residues long.

CDR3 DNA sequence: TGCGCCAGCAGCCAAGAAGGGATAGGAACAGGGAGGTTCACAGATACGCAGTATTTT. It specifies CASSQEGIGTGRFTDTQYF. The genes are TRBV4-3 and TRBJ2-3; D possibly uses TRBD1 or TRBD2 (6 bases each). CDR1 is LGHNA and CDR2 is YSLEER in the germline V gene. This CDR3 is built from 19 residues. V gave up 0 bases and J gave up 2 bases, with 21 bases separating them.

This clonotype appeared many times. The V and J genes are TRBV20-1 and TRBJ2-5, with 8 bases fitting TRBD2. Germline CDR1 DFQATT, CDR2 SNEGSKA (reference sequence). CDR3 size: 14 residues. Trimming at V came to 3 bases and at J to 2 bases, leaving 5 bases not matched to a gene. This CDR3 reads CSARGSGGQETQYF. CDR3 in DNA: TGCAGTGCTAGGGGGAGCGGGGGTCAAGAGACCCAGTACTTC.

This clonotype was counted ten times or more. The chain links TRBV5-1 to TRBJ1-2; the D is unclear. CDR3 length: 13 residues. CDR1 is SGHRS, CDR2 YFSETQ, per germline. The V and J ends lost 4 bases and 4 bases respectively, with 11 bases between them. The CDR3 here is CASSPGRIYGYTF. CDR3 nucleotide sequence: TGCGCCAGCAGCCCCGGACGGATCTATGGCTACACCTTC.

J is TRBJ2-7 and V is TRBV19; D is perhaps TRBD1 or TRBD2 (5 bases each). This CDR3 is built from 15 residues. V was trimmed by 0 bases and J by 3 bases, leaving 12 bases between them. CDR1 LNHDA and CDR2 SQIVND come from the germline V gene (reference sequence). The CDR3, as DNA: TGTGCCAGTAGTATAGATCGGGACGGACACTACGAGCAGTACTTC. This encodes CASSIDRDGHYEQYF.

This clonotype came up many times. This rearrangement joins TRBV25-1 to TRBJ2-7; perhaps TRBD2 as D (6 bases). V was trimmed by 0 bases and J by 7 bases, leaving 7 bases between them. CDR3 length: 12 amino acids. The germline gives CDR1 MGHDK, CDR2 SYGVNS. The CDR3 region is CASSEYGGEQYF. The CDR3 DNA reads TGTGCCAGCAGTGAATATGGAGGGGAGCAGTACTTC.

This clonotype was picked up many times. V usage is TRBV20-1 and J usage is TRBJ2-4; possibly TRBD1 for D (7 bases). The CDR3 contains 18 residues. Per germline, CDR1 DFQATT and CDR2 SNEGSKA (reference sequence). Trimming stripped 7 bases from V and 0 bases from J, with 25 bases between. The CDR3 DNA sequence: TGCAGTGGCGCGGGATACACAGGGGTTGGACTAGCCAAAAACATTCAGTACTTC. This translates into CSGAGYTGVGLAKNIQYF.

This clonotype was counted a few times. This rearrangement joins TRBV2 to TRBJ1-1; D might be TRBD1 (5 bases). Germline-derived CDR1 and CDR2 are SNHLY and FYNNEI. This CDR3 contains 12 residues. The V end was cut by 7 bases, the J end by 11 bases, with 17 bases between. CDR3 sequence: CASTKRGGDAFF. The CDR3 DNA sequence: TGTGCCAGCACGAAGAGGGGAGGTGACGCTTTCTTT.

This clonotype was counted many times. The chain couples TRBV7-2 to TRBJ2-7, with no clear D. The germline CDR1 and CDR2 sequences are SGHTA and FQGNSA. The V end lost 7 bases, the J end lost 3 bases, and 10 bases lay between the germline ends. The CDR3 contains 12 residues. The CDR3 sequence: CASTENYYEQYF. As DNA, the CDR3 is TGTGCCAGCACCGAGAATTACTACGAGCAGTACTTC.

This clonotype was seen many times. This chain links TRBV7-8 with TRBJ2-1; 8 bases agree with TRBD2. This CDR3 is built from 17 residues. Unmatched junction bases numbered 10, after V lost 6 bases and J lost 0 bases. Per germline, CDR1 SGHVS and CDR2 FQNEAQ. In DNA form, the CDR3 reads TGTGCCAGCAGGCCCGGAGTAGCGGGATACTCCTACAATGAGCAGTTCTTC. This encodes CASRPGVAGYSYNEQFF.

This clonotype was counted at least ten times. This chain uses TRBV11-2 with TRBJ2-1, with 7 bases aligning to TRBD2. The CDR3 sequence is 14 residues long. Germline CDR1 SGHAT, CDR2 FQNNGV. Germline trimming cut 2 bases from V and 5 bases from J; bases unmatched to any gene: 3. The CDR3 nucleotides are TGTGCCAGCAGCTTATGGGCGGGGGACAATGAGCAGTTCTTC. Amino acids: CASSLWAGDNEQFF.

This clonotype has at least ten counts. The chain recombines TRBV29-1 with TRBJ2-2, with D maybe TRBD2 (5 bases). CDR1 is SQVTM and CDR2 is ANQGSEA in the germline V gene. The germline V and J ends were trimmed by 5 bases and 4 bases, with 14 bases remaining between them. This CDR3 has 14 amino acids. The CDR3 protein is CSVYSPAGTGELFF. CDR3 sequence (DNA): TGCAGCGTTTATAGTCCGGCGGGCACCGGGGAGCTGTTTTTT.

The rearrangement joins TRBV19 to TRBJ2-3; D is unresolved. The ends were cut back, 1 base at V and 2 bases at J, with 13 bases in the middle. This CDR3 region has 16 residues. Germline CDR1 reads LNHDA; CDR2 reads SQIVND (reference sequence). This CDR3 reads CASSIGGQGNTDTQYF. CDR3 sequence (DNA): TGTGCCAGTAGTATAGGCGGCCAAGGGAACACAGATACGCAGTATTTT.

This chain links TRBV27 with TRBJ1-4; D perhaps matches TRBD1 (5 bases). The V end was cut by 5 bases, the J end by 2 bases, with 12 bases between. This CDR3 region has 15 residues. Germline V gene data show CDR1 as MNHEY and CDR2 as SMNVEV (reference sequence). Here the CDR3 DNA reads TGTGCCAGCAGTCCTAGACAGACGACTAATGAAAAACTGTTTTTT. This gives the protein CASSPRQTTNEKLFF.

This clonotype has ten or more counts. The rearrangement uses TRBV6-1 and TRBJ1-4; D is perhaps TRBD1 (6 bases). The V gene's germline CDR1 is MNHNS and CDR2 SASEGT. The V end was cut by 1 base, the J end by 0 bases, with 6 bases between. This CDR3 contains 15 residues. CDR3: CASSEGTATNEKLFF. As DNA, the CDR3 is TGTGCCAGCAGTGAAGGGACAGCAACTAATGAAAAACTGTTTTTT.

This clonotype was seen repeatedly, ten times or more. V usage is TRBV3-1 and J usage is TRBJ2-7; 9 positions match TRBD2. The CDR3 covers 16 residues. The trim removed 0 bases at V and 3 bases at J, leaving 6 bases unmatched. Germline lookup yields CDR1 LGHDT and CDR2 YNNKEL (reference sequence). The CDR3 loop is CASSQDFLAGLYEQYF. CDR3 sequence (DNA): TGTGCCAGCAGCCAAGATTTCCTAGCGGGACTCTACGAGCAGTACTTC.

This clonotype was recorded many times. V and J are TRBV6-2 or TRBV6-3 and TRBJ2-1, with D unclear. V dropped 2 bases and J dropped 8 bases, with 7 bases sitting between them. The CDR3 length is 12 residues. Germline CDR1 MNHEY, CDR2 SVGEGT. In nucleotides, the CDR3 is TGTGCCAGCAGTTACCCGCAAGATGAGCAGTTCTTC. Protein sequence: CASSYPQDEQFF.

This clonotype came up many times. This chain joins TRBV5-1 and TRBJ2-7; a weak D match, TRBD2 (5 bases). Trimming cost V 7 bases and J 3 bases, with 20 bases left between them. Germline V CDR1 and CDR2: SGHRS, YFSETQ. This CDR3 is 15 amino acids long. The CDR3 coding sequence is TGCGCCAGCTCTACCACCGAGGGCTCCCTCTACGAGCAGTACTTC. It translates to CASSTTEGSLYEQYF.

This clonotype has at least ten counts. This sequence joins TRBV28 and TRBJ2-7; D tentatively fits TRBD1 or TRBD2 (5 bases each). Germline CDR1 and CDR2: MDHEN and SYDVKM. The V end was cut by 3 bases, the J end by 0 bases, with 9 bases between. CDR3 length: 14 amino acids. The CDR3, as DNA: TGTGCCAGCAGTTTTGAGGGGTTCTCCTACGAGCAGTACTTC. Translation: CASSFEGFSYEQYF.

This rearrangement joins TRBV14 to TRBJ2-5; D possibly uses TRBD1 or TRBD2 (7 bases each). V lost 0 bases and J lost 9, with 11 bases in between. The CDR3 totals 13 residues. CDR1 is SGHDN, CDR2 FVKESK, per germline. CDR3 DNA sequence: TGTGCCAGCAGCCAAGAAGGGAGGGGGCCCCAGTACTTC. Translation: CASSQEGRGPQYF.

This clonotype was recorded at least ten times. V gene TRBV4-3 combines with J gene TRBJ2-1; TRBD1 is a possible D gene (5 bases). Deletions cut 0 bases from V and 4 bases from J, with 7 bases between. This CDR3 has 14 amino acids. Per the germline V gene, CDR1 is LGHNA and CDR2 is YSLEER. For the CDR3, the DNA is TGCGCCAGCAGCCAAGAACAGGCGTACAATGAGCAGTTCTTC. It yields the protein CASSQEQAYNEQFF.

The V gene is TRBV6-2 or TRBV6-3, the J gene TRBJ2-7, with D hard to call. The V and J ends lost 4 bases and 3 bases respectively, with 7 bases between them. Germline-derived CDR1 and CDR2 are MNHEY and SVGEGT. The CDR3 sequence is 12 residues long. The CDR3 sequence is CASSSYGYEQYF. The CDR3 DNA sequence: TGTGCCAGCAGTTCATACGGCTACGAGCAGTACTTC.